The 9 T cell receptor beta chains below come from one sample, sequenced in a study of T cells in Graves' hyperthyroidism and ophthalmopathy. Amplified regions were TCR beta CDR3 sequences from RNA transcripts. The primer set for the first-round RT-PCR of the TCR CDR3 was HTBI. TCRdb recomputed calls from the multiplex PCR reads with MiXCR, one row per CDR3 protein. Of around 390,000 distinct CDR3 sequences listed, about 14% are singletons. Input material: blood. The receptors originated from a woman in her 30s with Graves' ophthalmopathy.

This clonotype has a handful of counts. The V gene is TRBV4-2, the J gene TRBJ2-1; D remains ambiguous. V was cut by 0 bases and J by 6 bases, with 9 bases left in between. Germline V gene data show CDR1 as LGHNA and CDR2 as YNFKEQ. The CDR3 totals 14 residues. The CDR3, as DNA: TGTGCCAGCAGCCAAGAGGCTACCTTCAATGAGCAGTTCTTC. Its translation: CASSQEATFNEQFF.

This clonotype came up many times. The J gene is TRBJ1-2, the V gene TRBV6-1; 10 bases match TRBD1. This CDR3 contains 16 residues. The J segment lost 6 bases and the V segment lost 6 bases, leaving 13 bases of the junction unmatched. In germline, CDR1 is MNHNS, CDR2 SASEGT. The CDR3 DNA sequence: TGTGCCAGCAGAAGCCGAGGGACAGGGGTAGTACATGGCTACACCTTC. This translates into CASRSRGTGVVHGYTF.

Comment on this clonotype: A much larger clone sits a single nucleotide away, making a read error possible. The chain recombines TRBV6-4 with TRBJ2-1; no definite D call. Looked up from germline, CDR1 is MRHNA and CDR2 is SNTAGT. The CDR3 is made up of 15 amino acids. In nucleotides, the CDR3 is TGTGCCAGCAGTGACTCGGGTGACTCCTACAGTGAGCAGTTCTTC. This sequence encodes CASSDSGDSYSEQFF.

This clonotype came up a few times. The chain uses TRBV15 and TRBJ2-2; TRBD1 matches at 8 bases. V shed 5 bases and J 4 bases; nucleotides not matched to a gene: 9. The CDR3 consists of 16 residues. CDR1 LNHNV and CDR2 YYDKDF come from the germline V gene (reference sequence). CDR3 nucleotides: TGTGCCACCAGCGGCCCCAGGGGGCTCGGCACCGGGGAGCTGTTTTTT. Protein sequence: CATSGPRGLGTGELFF.

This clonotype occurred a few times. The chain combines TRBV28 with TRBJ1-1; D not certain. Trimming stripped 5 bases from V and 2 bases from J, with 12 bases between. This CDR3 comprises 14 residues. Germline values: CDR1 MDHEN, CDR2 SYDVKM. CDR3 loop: CASSPIHGNTEAFF. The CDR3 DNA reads TGTGCCAGCAGTCCTATTCATGGCAACACTGAAGCTTTCTTT. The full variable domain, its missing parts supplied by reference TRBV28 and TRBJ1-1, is DVKVTQSSRYLVKRTGEKVFLECVQDMDHENMFWYRQDPGLGLRLIYFSYDVKMKEKGDIPEGYSVSREKKERFSLILESASTNQTSMYLCASSPIHGNTEAFFGQGTRLTVV.

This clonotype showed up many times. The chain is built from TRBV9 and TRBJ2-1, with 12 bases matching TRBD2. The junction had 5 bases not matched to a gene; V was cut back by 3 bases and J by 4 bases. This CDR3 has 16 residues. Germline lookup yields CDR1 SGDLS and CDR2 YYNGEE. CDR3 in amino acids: CASSAQGLAGYNEQFF. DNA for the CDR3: TGTGCCAGCAGCGCCCAAGGACTAGCGGGGTACAATGAGCAGTTCTTC.

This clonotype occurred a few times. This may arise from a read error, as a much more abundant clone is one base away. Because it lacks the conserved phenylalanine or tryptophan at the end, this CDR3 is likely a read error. CDR3 in DNA: TGTGCCAGCAACAACGGAGCGGGGGGGCTCTACGAGCAGTACCTC. Translation: CASNNGAGGLYEQYL. The V and J genes are TRBV27 and TRBJ2-7; 10 nucleotides match TRBD2. Germline V lookup: CDR1 MNHEY, CDR2 SMNVEV (reference sequence). There are 15 residues in the CDR3. Trimming at V came to 7 bases and at J to 3 bases, leaving 9 bases not matched to a gene.

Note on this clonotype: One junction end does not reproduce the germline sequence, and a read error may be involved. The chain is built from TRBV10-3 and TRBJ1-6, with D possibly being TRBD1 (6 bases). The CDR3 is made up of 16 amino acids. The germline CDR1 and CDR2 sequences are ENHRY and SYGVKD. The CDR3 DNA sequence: TGTGCCATCAGTGCAGGGGCCAGCTCCTATAATTCACCCCCCCACTTT. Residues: CAISAGASSYNSPPHF.

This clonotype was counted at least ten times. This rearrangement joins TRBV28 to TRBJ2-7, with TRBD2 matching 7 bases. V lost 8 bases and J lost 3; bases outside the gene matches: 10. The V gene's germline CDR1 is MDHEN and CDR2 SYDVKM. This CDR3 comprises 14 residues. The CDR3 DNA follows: TGTGCCAGCGGGTACCTAGCGGACAACTACGAGCAGTACTTC. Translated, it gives CASGYLADNYEQYF. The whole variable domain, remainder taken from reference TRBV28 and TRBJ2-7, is DVKVTQSSRYLVKRTGEKVFLECVQDMDHENMFWYRQDPGLGLRLIYFSYDVKMKEKGDIPEGYSVSREKKERFSLILESASTNQTSMYLCASGYLADNYEQYFGPGTRLTVT.